The entry below describes one T cell receptor beta chain. The CDR3 has 14 amino acids. From germline, CDR1 is GTSNPN and CDR2 SVGIG (reference sequence). The data belong to a study of blood T cell repertoires in COVID-19. Study-level background: The United States, Italy and Spain provided the acute and convalescent COVID-19 samples. The analysed material was cDNA or gDNA that came from T cells, B-cell-depleted T cells, or PBMCs.

Original processing notes: Scientists estimated how many nucleated cells there were by amplifying reference gene primers. Method: immunoSEQ multiplex PCR; TCRdb's copy keeps in-frame clones and lacks some. The DNA gave D and trimming, while V, J and clone size come from that table. The table includes about 160,000 clones, 75% to 90% detected once. The TCR originated in a human donor with acute or convalescent COVID-19. The donor label of this sample is uncertain. The chain links TRBV30 to TRBJ1-2; the match to TRBD1 covers 7 bases. Sequenced input: peripheral blood. CDR3 coding DNA: TGTTCATCGTTACCCGGGACAGAGAACTATGGCTACACCTTC. Translating it yields CSSLPGTENYGYTF.